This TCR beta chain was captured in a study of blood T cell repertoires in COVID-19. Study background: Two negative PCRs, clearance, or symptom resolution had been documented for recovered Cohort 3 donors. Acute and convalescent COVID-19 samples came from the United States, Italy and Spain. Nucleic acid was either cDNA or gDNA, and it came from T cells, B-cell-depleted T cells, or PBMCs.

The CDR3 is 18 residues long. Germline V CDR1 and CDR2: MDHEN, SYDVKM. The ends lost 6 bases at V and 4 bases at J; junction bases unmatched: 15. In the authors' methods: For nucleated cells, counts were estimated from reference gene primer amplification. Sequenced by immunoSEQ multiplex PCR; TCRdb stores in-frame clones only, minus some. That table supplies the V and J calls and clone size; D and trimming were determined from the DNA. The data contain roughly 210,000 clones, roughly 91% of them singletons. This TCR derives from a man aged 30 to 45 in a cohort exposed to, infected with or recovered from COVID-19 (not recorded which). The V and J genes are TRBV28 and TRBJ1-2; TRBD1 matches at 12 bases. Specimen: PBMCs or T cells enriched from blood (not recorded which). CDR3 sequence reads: CASRPLGTGGGVGYGYTF. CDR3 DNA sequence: TGTGCCAGCAGACCTCTTGGGACAGGGGGCGGCGTAGGCTATGGCTACACCTTC.